A single sample is the source of the 19 T cell receptor beta chains below, sequenced in a study of beta chain features in type 1 diabetes. Sequencing targeted expressed TCRB transcripts, as all isolated RNA had been reverse transcribed. Clones were read by immunoSEQ multiplex PCR, and TCRdb kept only the in-frame ones, dropping some. The table shows over 100,000 clones, with 40% occurring only once. Input material: stem cell memory CD4+ T cells from blood. These receptors came from a woman aged 18-29 years in good health.

The chain couples TRBV5-1 to TRBJ2-5; TRBD1 might be the D (5 bases). CDR3 length: 11 residues. The germline gives CDR1 SGHRS, CDR2 YFSETQ. Trimming left V 4 bases short and J 5 bases short, with 6 bases between. Here the CDR3 DNA reads TGCGCCAGCAGCCCAGGGGAGACCCAGTACTTC. It specifies CASSPGETQYF.

The rearrangement links TRBV5-1 to TRBJ2-5; 11 nucleotides line up with TRBD2. There are 15 residues in the CDR3. V shed 2 bases, J shed 5 bases, and the junction held 5 bases outside the gene matches. The germline CDR1 and CDR2 sequences are SGHRS and YFSETQ. The CDR3 region has the DNA TGCGCCAGCAGCTTCGGGACTAGCGGTTGGGAGACCCAGTACTTC. This gives the protein CASSFGTSGWETQYF.

This clone was detected only a few times. The J gene is TRBJ2-1, the V gene TRBV7-3, with 10 bases matching TRBD2. Germline V CDR1 and CDR2: SGHTA, FQGTGA. CDR3 length equals 16 residues. After removal of 1 base from V and 5 bases from J, the junction contained 5 bases not matched to a gene. CDR3 protein: CASSLKGLALDNEQFF. CDR3 sequence (DNA): TGTGCCAGCAGCTTAAAGGGACTAGCGTTGGACAATGAGCAGTTCTTC.

This clone has just a few counts. CDR3 DNA sequence: TGTGCCAGCAGAGGGGCCCGAGGTCCCGATACGCAGTATTTT. Translation: CASRGARGPDTQYF. V usage is TRBV6-6 and J usage is TRBJ2-3; TRBD1 might be the D (5 bases). V shed 6 bases and J shed 6 bases, with 16 bases lying between them. CDR3 length: 14 residues. Germline loops: CDR1 MNHNY, CDR2 SVGAGI (reference sequence).

This clone was seen a single time. This CDR3 is CSVGRGSYEQYF. In DNA form, the CDR3 reads TGCAGCGTTGGGCGGGGGTCCTACGAGCAGTACTTC. The rearrangement joins TRBV29-1 to TRBJ2-7, with TRBD2 matching over 7 bases. Germline V lookup: CDR1 SQVTM, CDR2 ANQGSEA. Unmatched junction bases numbered 1, after V lost 4 bases and J lost 1 base. CDR3 size: 12 residues.

This clone came up a few times. The chain uses TRBV9 and TRBJ2-7, with 7 nucleotides matching TRBD2. V shed 2 bases and J 2 bases; nucleotides not matched to a gene: 7. From germline, CDR1 is SGDLS and CDR2 YYNGEE. CDR3 length: 15 amino acids. CDR3 amino acids: CASSVSGEIPYEQYF. The CDR3 DNA sequence: TGTGCCAGCAGCGTCAGCGGGGAAATTCCCTACGAGCAGTACTTC.

CDR3: CASSQRVEESYEQYF. The DNA of the CDR3 is TGTGCCAGCAGCCAACGGGTAGAGGAATCCTACGAGCAGTACTTC. V and J are TRBV4-2 and TRBJ2-7; D not resolved. CDR3 size: 15 residues. V lost 2 bases, J lost 1 base, and 12 bases lay in between. The germline V gene has CDR1 LGHNA and CDR2 YNFKEQ.

V is TRBV4-3 and J is TRBJ2-7; 11 nucleotides line up with TRBD2. The CDR3 contains 18 residues. The germline CDR1 and CDR2 sequences are LGHNA and YSLEER. Unmatched junction bases numbered 10, after V lost 0 bases and J lost 3 bases. CDR3 DNA sequence: TGCGCCAGCAGCCAAGATCGGGACCTAGCGGGAGGCAACTACGAGCAGTACTTC. It codes for CASSQDRDLAGGNYEQYF.

The V gene is TRBV4-2, the J gene TRBJ2-3, with 10 bases that match TRBD2. Germline V CDR1 and CDR2: LGHNA, YNFKEQ. CDR3 length: 18 residues. Germline trimming cut 3 bases from V and 0 bases from J; bases unmatched to any gene: 9. The CDR3 nucleotides are TGTGCCAGCAGCCACTATATAGGACTAGCGGCTAGCACAGATACGCAGTATTTT. Protein sequence: CASSHYIGLAASTDTQYF.

This clone has a handful of counts. V and J are TRBV6-6 and TRBJ2-7; 8 positions agree with TRBD1. The CDR3 has 14 amino acids. Germline V CDR1 and CDR2: MNHNY, SVGAGI (reference sequence). V was pared by 4 bases and J by 2 bases, with 4 bases of the junction left unmatched. The CDR3 DNA is TGTGCCAGCAGTTTAGGACAGGGCACCTACGAGCAGTACTTC. It encodes CASSLGQGTYEQYF.

This chain joins TRBV28 and TRBJ1-5, with TRBD1 matching 8 bases. Germline CDR1 is MDHEN and CDR2 is SYDVKM. CDR3 length: 16 residues. J lost 5 bases, V lost 6 bases, and 12 bases had no gene match. Written as DNA, the CDR3 is TGTGCCAGCAGCGAATTAGACAGGGGAGGATATCAGCCCCAGCATTTT. Residues: CASSELDRGGYQPQHF.

This clone was detected only a few times. The chain is built from TRBV4-2 and TRBJ2-7; possible D gene TRBD2, 5 bases. CDR3 length: 15 residues. Germline V lookup: CDR1 LGHNA, CDR2 YNFKEQ. V lost 0 bases, J lost 6 bases, and 15 bases lay in between. CDR3 protein: CASSQDFGGPGEQYF. For the CDR3, the DNA is TGTGCCAGCAGCCAAGATTTTGGAGGCCCTGGCGAGCAGTACTTC.

This chain uses TRBV7-9 with TRBJ2-2; no firm D call. This CDR3 has 12 residues. V lost 2 bases and J lost 6, with 4 bases in between. The germline V gene has CDR1 SEHNR and CDR2 FQNEAQ (reference sequence). The DNA for the CDR3 is TGTGCCAGCAGCTTACCATCCGGGGAGCTGTTTTTT. Translating it yields CASSLPSGELFF.

The chain combines TRBV28 with TRBJ1-5, with a weak D call TRBD1 (6 bases). Trimming removed 5 bases at V and 0 bases at J, with 11 bases between. This CDR3 is 15 amino acids long. Germline assignment: CDR1 MDHEN and CDR2 SYDVKM. CDR3 sequence: CASSPRGYSNQPQHF. The CDR3 DNA is TGTGCCAGCAGTCCCAGGGGATATAGCAATCAGCCCCAGCATTTT.

This clone showed up just a few times. The chain employs TRBV5-4 and TRBJ2-5; D possibly corresponds to TRBD1 (5 bases). CDR1 and CDR2 (germline): SGHNT, YYREEE (reference sequence). The CDR3 loop spans 15 amino acids. The germline V and J ends were trimmed by 0 bases and 3 bases, with 12 bases remaining between them. CDR3 nucleotides: TGTGCCAGCAGCTTGGGTGTAGGGGCGGAAGAGACCCAGTACTTC. Translated, it gives CASSLGVGAEETQYF.

This clone has a handful of counts. This rearrangement joins TRBV7-6 to TRBJ1-5; TRBD1 might be the D (6 bases). The germline V gene has CDR1 SGHVS and CDR2 FNYEAQ. With 1 base removed from V and 2 bases from J, the gap between germline ends came to 9 bases. This CDR3 has 15 amino acids. This CDR3 is CASSLGQAGNQPQHF. CDR3 coding DNA: TGTGCCAGCAGCTTAGGACAGGCGGGCAATCAGCCCCAGCATTTT.

This clone was counted a few times. V usage is TRBV28 and J usage is TRBJ2-7, with D possibly being TRBD1 (5 bases). The CDR3 length is 14 residues. Between the trimmed V and J ends, which lost 3 bases and 4 bases, there was a span of 13 bases. The V gene's germline CDR1 is MDHEN and CDR2 SYDVKM. CDR3 loop: CASSLSDSKYEQYF. The DNA for the CDR3 is TGTGCCAGCAGTTTGTCCGACAGCAAATACGAGCAGTACTTC.

This clone was counted only a few times. V gene TRBV30 combines with J gene TRBJ2-7; D gene unclear. Germline V gives CDR1 GTSNPN, CDR2 SVGIG (reference sequence). The V and J ends lost 0 bases and 0 bases respectively, with 9 bases between them. This CDR3 comprises 14 residues. This CDR3 is CAWSVLTGSYEQYF. Here the CDR3 DNA reads TGTGCCTGGAGTGTACTCACCGGCTCCTACGAGCAGTACTTC.

As to this clone: Germline is not matched at one junction end, which may reflect a read error. The V call is TRBV7-9, the J call TRBJ1-1; tentatively, D is TRBD1 (6 bases). The CDR3 totals 14 residues. Looked up from germline, CDR1 is SEHNR and CDR2 is FQNEAQ (reference sequence). Here the CDR3 reads CASSLPGQNTEAFF. The CDR3 coding sequence is TGTGCCAGCAGCTTACCCGGACAGAACACGGAAGCTTTCTTT.